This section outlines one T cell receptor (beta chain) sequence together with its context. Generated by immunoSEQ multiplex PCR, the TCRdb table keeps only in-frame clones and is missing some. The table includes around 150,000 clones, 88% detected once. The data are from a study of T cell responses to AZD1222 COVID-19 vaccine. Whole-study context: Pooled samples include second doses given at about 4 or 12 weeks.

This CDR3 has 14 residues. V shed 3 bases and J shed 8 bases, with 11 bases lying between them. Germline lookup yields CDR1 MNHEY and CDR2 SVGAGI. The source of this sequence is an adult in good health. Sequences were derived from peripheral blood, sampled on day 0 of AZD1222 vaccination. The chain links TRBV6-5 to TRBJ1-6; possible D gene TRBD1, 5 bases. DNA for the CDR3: TGTGCCAGCAGTTATTCCGGGGCCGATTCACCCCTCCACTTT. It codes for CASSYSGADSPLHF.